The rows below give T cell receptor beta chains drawn from one sample of a study of response to subunit inactivated influenza vaccine. TCRdb passed the RT-PCR reads through MiXCR, listing each CDR3 protein once. The table records 590,000 or so distinct CDR3 sequences, less than 15% of them present only once. Sequencing used PBMCs from blood, obtained approximately 15 days before vaccination. These receptors were taken from a man aged 45-60 years who received an inactivated influenza vaccine. Each CDR3 is given with its conserved first and last residue. Fields, in order: D gene, V gene, clone size, J gene, CDR3 DNA, CDR3 protein. A D gene is named only where the DNA matches it firmly. Not all rows give a size; the values are once, few, many and, for expanded clones, a class.

TRBD1	TRBV29-1	many	TRBJ2-7	TGCAGCGCAGCCTCGGGACAGGGGGCCTACGAGCAGTACTTC	CSAASGQGAYEQYF
TRBD1	TRBV29-1	few	TRBJ2-3	TGCAGCGTTGTACAGGGGTCGGTCACAGATACGCAGTATTTT	CSVVQGSVTDTQYF
-	TRBV20-1	many	TRBJ1-5	TGCAGTGCTAGGACACCGAGGGATCAGCCCCAGCATTTT	CSARTPRDQPQHF
TRBD2	TRBV20-1	once	TRBJ2-1	TGCTGCGCTAGATCGGGACTAGCGGAGCGGGACTACAATGAGCAGTTCTTC	CCARSGLAERDYNEQFF
-	TRBV2	-	TRBJ1-2	TGTGCCAGCAGAGAACAGGTTCCCTATGGCTACACCTTC	CASREQVPYGYTF
-	TRBV28	many	TRBJ2-3	TGTGCCAGCAGCCTATTCTATCGGGAGAGCACAGATACGCAGTATTTT	CASSLFYRESTDTQYF
-	TRBV6-5	many	TRBJ2-7	TGTGCCAGCATGGTACGGGCTAGCTCCTACGAGCAGTACTTC	CASMVRASSYEQYF
-	TRBV4-1	-	TRBJ2-3	TGCGCCAGCAGCCGACAGCAAGACAGGGATACGCAGTATTTT	CASSRQQDRDTQYF
TRBD2	TRBV9	few	TRBJ2-2	TGTGCCAGCAGCCCTCAGATGGGGGGACTAGCGATCGCCGGGGAGCTGTTTTTT	CASSPQMGGLAIAGELFF
TRBD2	TRBV2	many	TRBJ2-7	TGTGCCAGCAGTGAAGCGGGGACTAGCGGCTACGAGCAGTACTTC	CASSEAGTSGYEQYF
-	TRBV3-1	few	TRBJ1-6	TGTGCCAGCAGCCAGGTGTCGGGGGCCTATAATTCACCCCTCCACTTT	CASSQVSGAYNSPLHF
-	TRBV5-6	-	TRBJ2-1	TGTGCCAGCAGCTTGCCCACAGGGAATGAGCAGTTCTTC	CASSLPTGNEQFF
-	TRBV28	few	TRBJ2-1	TGTGCCAGCAGTCCCATACTAAAATCCTACAATGAGCAGTTCTTC	CASSPILKSYNEQFF
TRBD2	TRBV11-1	few	TRBJ2-4	TGTGCCAGCAGCTTAATCGCCCGGACTAGCGGGCCGAGGGAGGCCAAAAACATTCAGTACTTC	CASSLIARTSGPREAKNIQYF
-	TRBV5-1	few	TRBJ2-5	TGCGCCAGCAGCTTGGCCGGGCAACAGACCCAGTACTTC	CASSLAGQQTQYF
TRBD2	TRBV6-2/TRBV6-3	-	TRBJ2-1	TGTGCCAGCAGTGACTCACAACTAGCGGGACCTTACAATGAGCAGTTCTTC	CASSDSQLAGPYNEQFF
-	TRBV2	-	TRBJ2-1	TGTGCCAGCAGACGTGTCACCTCCACAGACAATGAGCAGTTCTTC	CASRRVTSTDNEQFF
-	TRBV6-1	few	TRBJ2-7	TGTGCCAGCAGCAGGACAGAGGACTACGAGCAGTACTTC	CASSRTEDYEQYF
-	TRBV5-6	-	TRBJ2-1	TGTGCCAGCAGCTTGGCACGGGACGTGGCTATCAATGAGCAGTTCTTC	CASSLARDVAINEQFF
TRBD2	TRBV6-5	-	TRBJ2-6	TGTGCCAGCAGTTACGGAGCCTATGGAGCGGGGTCTGGGGCCAACGTCCTGACTTTC	CASSYGAYGAGSGANVLTF
TRBD1	TRBV9	few	TRBJ2-7	TGTGCCAGCAGCGTGAGTTCAGGGGGTCATCACGAGCAGTACTTC	CASSVSSGGHHEQYF
-	TRBV28	many	TRBJ2-1	TGTGCCAGCACTACTGGTCTGGGCTCCTACAATGAGCAGTTCTTC	CASTTGLGSYNEQFF
-	TRBV6-2/TRBV6-3	few	TRBJ2-2	-	CASSSSTHTGELFF
-	TRBV6-2/TRBV6-3	-	TRBJ2-3	TGTGCCAGCAGTTCCGGACTCCCGGTGGGCACAGATACGCAGTATTTT	CASSSGLPVGTDTQYF
-	TRBV6-1	few	TRBJ1-5	TGTGCCAGCAGTGAACCAGGGCAGGTCAATCAGCCCCAGCATTTT	CASSEPGQVNQPQHF
-	TRBV5-1	-	TRBJ2-2	TGCGCCAGCAGCTTGGCCAGGGGAGACGGGGAGCTGTTTTTT	CASSLARGDGELFF
-	TRBV6-1	-	TRBJ1-3	TGTGCCAGCAGGGCGGGACACCTTGGAAACACCATATATTTT	CASRAGHLGNTIYF
-	TRBV6-1	few	TRBJ1-1	TGTGCCAGCAGAGAGTCAGGGCGGGCTGAAGCTTTCTTT	CASRESGRAEAFF
TRBD2	TRBV29-1	few	TRBJ2-3	TGCAGCGTTGACCCGACTAGCGGACGCACAGATACGCAGTATTTT	CSVDPTSGRTDTQYF
-	TRBV7-2	few	TRBJ2-5	TGTGCCAGCAGCTTAGCGGGGCAAAGGGTAGAGACCCAGTACTTC	CASSLAGQRVETQYF
-	TRBV12-3/TRBV12-4	-	TRBJ2-1	TGTGCCAGCAGCTTACAGGGGGGGGGCTGGGATGAGCAGTTCTTC	CASSLQGGGWDEQFF
TRBD1	TRBV20-1	few	TRBJ2-3	TGCAGTGCCAGGGGGCCGTTTAGCACAGATACGCAGTATTTT	CSARGPFSTDTQYF
TRBD2	TRBV5-1	few	TRBJ2-2	TGCGCCAGCAGCTTGATGACTAGCGGGGCAAACACCGGGGAGCTGTTTTTT	CASSLMTSGANTGELFF
-	TRBV29-1	few	TRBJ2-3	TGCAGCGTTTCAGGGGGATGGGGGGAAAGCGCAGATACGCAGTATTTT	CSVSGGWGESADTQYF
-	TRBV4-1	few	TRBJ2-1	TGCGCCAGCAGCCAAGATCTCCTCCCTTCTAATGAGCAGTTCTTC	CASSQDLLPSNEQFF
TRBD1	TRBV6-1	-	TRBJ2-7	TGTGCCAGCACCCACAGGGGAGACTACGAGCAGTACTTC	CASTHRGDYEQYF
-	TRBV5-6	-	TRBJ2-7	TGTGCCAGCAGCCAGTGGGAGGCCGTTGGGATCTACGAGCAGTACTTC	CASSQWEAVGIYEQYF
TRBD2	TRBV12-3/TRBV12-4	many	TRBJ2-5	TGTGCCAGCAGCGCGACTAGCGGGGGAGTACAAGAGACCCAGTACTTC	CASSATSGGVQETQYF
TRBD2	TRBV11-2	few	TRBJ2-1	TGTGCCAGCAGCTCGGCCTCCGGGACTAGTAGACATGAGCAGTTCTTC	CASSSASGTSRHEQFF
TRBD1	TRBV12-3/TRBV12-4	many	TRBJ2-7	TGTGCCAGCAGTCCGAGGGACAGCCACTACGAGCAGTACTTC	CASSPRDSHYEQYF
-	TRBV27	few	TRBJ2-7	TGTGCCAGCAGACCCGTGGGTCCAACCTACGAGCAGTACTTC	CASRPVGPTYEQYF
TRBD1	TRBV20-1	few	TRBJ2-2	TGCAGTGCTCGGACAGGGCCAGATGCGAACACCGGGGAGCTGTTTTTT	CSARTGPDANTGELFF
TRBD2	TRBV28	-	TRBJ2-1	TGTGCCAGCAGTTTGGGACTAGGGGTAGGGGAGCAGTTCTTC	CASSLGLGVGEQFF
-	TRBV11-2	few	TRBJ2-3	TGTGCCAGCAGCTTCCCTGGGACCGCAGATACGCAGTATTTT	CASSFPGTADTQYF
TRBD1	TRBV13	-	TRBJ2-4	TGTGCCAGCAGCTCTACCATAACAGGGGCCCCTCTAGCCAAAAACATTCAGTACTTC	CASSSTITGAPLAKNIQYF
TRBD1	TRBV6-2/TRBV6-3	-	TRBJ2-3	TGTGCCAGCAGGCGACAGGGCGGTCCAGATACGCAGTATTTT	CASRRQGGPDTQYF